The entry below gives a single T cell receptor (beta chain) sequence along with its context. Its antigen is currently unknown. Trimming took 2 bases from V and 0 from J, leaving 8 bases between them. CDR3 size: 14 residues. CDR1 and CDR2 (germline): GTSNPN, SVGIG (reference sequence). This sample was taken from a study of CD8+ T cells in alopecia areata. Indicated treatment: oral pan-JAK inhibitor, 5-10 mg twice daily. Extracted RNA was reverse transcribed into cDNA, the sequencing template. Produced via immunoSEQ multiplex PCR; TCRdb's table is partial and in-frame only. This table has some 150,000 clones, about 88% appearing once. Regarding the study as a whole: Compared with mice, patients displayed less clear TCR sharing, possibly for HLA-related reasons.

The chain recombines TRBV30 with TRBJ2-1; D unclear. The receptor was derived from a human donor with alopecia areata. This specimen consisted of CD8+ T cells sorted from blood, obtained at week 4, from a patient treated with tofacitinib. In DNA form, the CDR3 reads TGTGCCTGGAGTAGGCAGGACTCCTACAATGAGCAGTTCTTC. It translates to CAWSRQDSYNEQFF.